These 30 T cell receptor beta chains were sequenced from one sample in a study of T cells in localized non-small cell lung cancer. The assay was immunoSEQ multiplex PCR, and TCRdb's table has in-frame clones only and misses some. Here the sample spans approximately 89,000 clones, around 80% being singletons. The sequences come from PBMCs, collected before any cancer treatment. These receptors came from a man aged 35 to 70 with stage II squamous cell lung carcinoma.

The chain combines TRBV28 with TRBJ1-2, with D hard to call. Germline lookup yields CDR1 MDHEN and CDR2 SYDVKM. V lost 6 bases, J lost 1 base, and 9 bases lay in between. This CDR3 comprises 13 residues. CDR3 amino acids: CASSPPYNYGYTF. For the CDR3, the DNA is TGTGCCAGCAGCCCCCCATATAACTATGGCTACACCTTC.

The chain links TRBV6-6 to TRBJ2-7; 8 positions match TRBD1. The length of the CDR3 is 15 residues. V dropped 6 bases and J dropped 6; count of bases not matched to a gene: 13. Germline assignment: CDR1 MNHNY and CDR2 SVGAGI (reference sequence). The CDR3 region has the DNA TGTGCCAGCAGGGGATCGACAGGGGTAAAGGGCGAGCAGTACTTC. Its translation: CASRGSTGVKGEQYF.

The chain has TRBV4-2 and TRBJ1-2, with 9 bases identical to TRBD1. The CDR3 sequence is 19 residues long. The trim removed 2 bases at V and 6 bases at J, leaving 19 bases unmatched. In germline, CDR1 is LGHNA, CDR2 YNFKEQ. The CDR3 region is CASSQYTFPGQGRLHGYTF. The CDR3 DNA is TGTGCCAGCAGCCAATACACCTTTCCGGGACAGGGTAGGCTACATGGCTACACCTTC.

The chain links TRBV5-4 to TRBJ2-5, with 7 bases fitting TRBD2. Germline V gene data show CDR1 as SGHNT and CDR2 as YYREEE (reference sequence). This CDR3 spans 14 amino acids. J lost 5 bases, V lost 4 bases, and 8 bases had no gene match. The CDR3 sequence is CASSPGAGMETQYF. The CDR3 coding sequence is TGTGCCAGCAGCCCCGGAGCGGGGATGGAGACCCAGTACTTC.

The chain combines TRBV19 with TRBJ1-2; 9 bases fit TRBD1. The V gene end was trimmed by 3 bases and the J gene end by 8 bases; junction bases not matched to a gene: 13. The CDR3 runs 16 residues. The germline V gene has CDR1 LNHDA and CDR2 SQIVND (reference sequence). The CDR3: CASSIPTGTGKNGYTF. The DNA of the CDR3 is TGTGCCAGTAGTATCCCCACCGGGACAGGGAAGAACGGCTACACCTTC.

V and J are TRBV11-2 and TRBJ2-1; TRBD2 matches at 10 bases. V trimming: 5 bases; J trimming: 7 bases; junction bases outside the gene matches: 8. There are 15 residues in the CDR3. Per germline, CDR1 SGHAT and CDR2 FQNNGV. CDR3 sequence reads: CASSRDIAGGNEQFF. The DNA for the CDR3 is TGTGCCAGCAGCAGGGATATAGCGGGAGGTAATGAGCAGTTCTTC.

Of note for this clone: Within the sample, other DNA sequences also encode this same CDR3. The chain employs TRBV28 and TRBJ2-5, with no clear D. CDR3 length: 11 amino acids. The ends were cut back, 3 bases at V and 3 bases at J, with 2 bases in the middle. Germline loops: CDR1 MDHEN, CDR2 SYDVKM. CDR3 DNA sequence: TGTGCCAGCAGTTTGAAAGAGACCCAGTACTTC. Its translation is CASSLKETQYF.

V usage is TRBV5-6 and J usage is TRBJ1-2; TRBD1 aligns across 7 bases. V lost 0 bases to trimming and J lost 3 bases; unmatched junction nucleotides: 2. CDR1 and CDR2 from the germline V gene are SGHDT and YYEEEE. The length of the CDR3 is 14 residues. CDR3 bases: TGTGCCAGCAGCTTGGGTGACAGGGACTATGGCTACACCTTC. The encoded protein is CASSLGDRDYGYTF.

This clone turned up a few times. This chain uses TRBV29-1 with TRBJ2-3; 8 nucleotides agree with TRBD2. V shed 6 bases, J shed 1 base, and the junction held 9 bases outside the gene matches. The CDR3 sequence is 15 residues long. Per the germline V gene, CDR1 is SQVTM and CDR2 is ANQGSEA. CDR3 in DNA: TGCAGCGTGTCCGGGGGGGAGTTAGGCACAGATACGCAGTATTTT. Amino acids: CSVSGGELGTDTQYF.

This sequence joins TRBV7-2 and TRBJ1-5; D remains ambiguous. Trimming cost V 5 bases and J 0 bases, with 14 bases left between them. The CDR3 sequence is 16 residues long. Germline CDR1 is SGHTA and CDR2 is FQGNSA. CDR3 residues: CASSRAAGFSNQPQHF. The CDR3 DNA reads as TGTGCCAGCAGCCGGGCAGCGGGGTTTAGCAATCAGCCCCAGCATTTT.

The chain recombines TRBV2 with TRBJ1-2; D may be TRBD1 (5 bases). The V end was cut by 2 bases, the J end by 4 bases, with 5 bases between. The CDR3 extends over 12 amino acids. Germline assignment: CDR1 SNHLY and CDR2 FYNNEI. The CDR3 here is CASSEQGYGYTF. CDR3 in DNA: TGTGCCAGCAGTGAACAGGGCTATGGCTACACCTTC.

Turning to this clone: Other nucleotide sequences in the sample specify the same CDR3. The chain combines TRBV2 with TRBJ2-7; TRBD2 agrees at 10 bases. Germline V lookup: CDR1 SNHLY, CDR2 FYNNEI. The CDR3 is 14 amino acids. J gave up 4 bases and V 6 bases, and 6 bases lay outside the gene matches. The CDR3 nucleotides read TGTGCCAGCAGCGATGCTAGCGGGGGTTACGAGCAGTACTTC. It encodes CASSDASGGYEQYF. The whole variable domain, filled in from reference TRBV2 and TRBJ2-7, reads EPEVTQTPSHQVTQMGQEVILRCVPISNHLYFYWYRQILGQKVEFLVSFYNNEISEKSEIFDDQFSVERPDGSNFTLKIRSTKLEDSAMYFCASSDASGGYEQYFGPGTRLTVT.

The rearrangement links TRBV30 to TRBJ1-5; 8 nucleotides align to TRBD1. This CDR3 has 14 amino acids. The ends lost 2 bases at V and 4 bases at J; junction bases unmatched: 4. Germline values: CDR1 GTSNPN, CDR2 SVGIG (reference sequence). In DNA form, the CDR3 reads TGTGCCTGGAGTCAACAGGGGGGGAATCAGCCCCAGCATTTT. This sequence encodes CAWSQQGGNQPQHF.

The rearrangement joins TRBV11-1 to TRBJ2-1, with TRBD2 identical over 15 bases. V shed 5 bases and J 7 bases; nucleotides not matched to a gene: 3. The CDR3 length is 15 residues. Germline V gene data show CDR1 as SGHAT and CDR2 as FQDESV (reference sequence). The CDR3 sequence is CASSPGLAGGNEQFF. The CDR3 nucleotides read TGTGCCAGCAGCCCGGGACTAGCGGGAGGTAATGAGCAGTTCTTC.

This chain joins TRBV2 and TRBJ2-1; D unclear. Germline lookup yields CDR1 SNHLY and CDR2 FYNNEI. Trimming left V 2 bases short and J 6 bases short, with 8 bases between. The CDR3 extends over 13 amino acids. The CDR3 loop reads CASSESKVNEQFF. The CDR3 region has the DNA TGTGCCAGCAGTGAAAGTAAAGTCAATGAGCAGTTCTTC. The full variable domain, in which reference TRBV2 and TRBJ2-1 provide the parts outside the CDR3, is EPEVTQTPSHQVTQMGQEVILRCVPISNHLYFYWYRQILGQKVEFLVSFYNNEISEKSEIFDDQFSVERPDGSNFTLKIRSTKLEDSAMYFCASSESKVNEQFFGPGTRLTVL.

The chain is built from TRBV19 and TRBJ1-2; D is perhaps TRBD1 (6 bases). CDR1 and CDR2 (germline): LNHDA, SQIVND (reference sequence). CDR3 length: 15 amino acids. Trimming stripped 0 bases from V and 6 bases from J, with 14 bases between. CDR3 sequence reads: CASSIDQGKGNGYTF. For the CDR3, the DNA is TGTGCCAGTAGTATAGATCAGGGGAAGGGGAATGGCTACACCTTC.

The gene calls are TRBV5-1 and TRBJ2-3; D unresolved. CDR3 length equals 14 residues. With 2 bases removed from V and 5 bases from J, the gap between germline ends came to 12 bases. CDR1 SGHRS and CDR2 YFSETQ come from the germline V gene. The CDR3 nucleotides are TGCGCCAGCAGCTTAAGCGACCACAGAGATACGCAGTATTTT. Amino acid sequence: CASSLSDHRDTQYF. The variable domain in full, completed from reference TRBV5-1 and TRBJ2-3, reads KAGVTQTPRYLIKTRGQQVTLSCSPISGHRSVSWYQQTPGQGLQFLFEYFSETQRNKGNFPGRFSGRQFSNSRSEMNVSTLELGDSALYLCASSLSDHRDTQYFGPGTRLTVL.

The rearrangement links TRBV6-5 to TRBJ2-7; 7 bases are shared with TRBD2. Per germline, CDR1 MNHEY and CDR2 SVGAGI. CDR3 length: 15 residues. With 7 bases clipped from V and 1 base from J, the junction kept 10 bases outside the gene matches. For the CDR3, the DNA is TGTGCCAGCAACCCGCAGCGGGGCGGGTCCTACGAGCAGTACTTC. It yields the protein CASNPQRGGSYEQYF.

This clone was observed a few times. The rearrangement uses TRBV6-6 and TRBJ2-7; D is undetermined. V lost 0 bases and J lost 5, with 5 bases in between. The germline CDR1 and CDR2 sequences are MNHNY and SVGAGI (reference sequence). The CDR3 totals 12 residues. Written as DNA, the CDR3 is TGTGCCAGCAGTTACTCGTATCACGAGCAGTACTTC. This gives the protein CASSYSYHEQYF.

J is TRBJ2-1 and V is TRBV5-1; the match to TRBD1 covers 11 bases. Unmatched junction bases numbered 8, after V lost 5 bases and J lost 7 bases. Germline CDR1 is SGHRS and CDR2 is YFSETQ. The CDR3 extends over 15 amino acids. The CDR3 DNA reads TGCGCCAGCAGTGACGGACAGGGGGCACGAAATGAGCAGTTCTTC. Its protein is CASSDGQGARNEQFF.

A remark on this clone: This may be a read error, as it is one base from a much larger clone. This same CDR3 is encoded by further DNA sequences in the sample. The chain carries TRBV9 and TRBJ2-2; D unresolved. There are 11 residues in the CDR3. Germline values: CDR1 SGDLS, CDR2 YYNGEE. V was cut by 1 base and J by 8 bases, with 3 bases left in between. The CDR3 coding sequence is TGTGCCAGCAGCGTACCAGGGGAGCTGTTTTTT. Amino acids: CASSVPGELFF.

This rearrangement joins TRBV4-2 to TRBJ2-7; D may be TRBD1 (6 bases). Germline V CDR1 and CDR2: LGHNA, YNFKEQ. The V end lost 1 base, the J end lost 4 bases, and 11 bases lay between the germline ends. The CDR3 is 14 amino acids. CDR3 DNA: TGTGCCAGCAGCCAAGCAGGGGTCCCTTACGAGCAGTACTTC. Encoded protein: CASSQAGVPYEQYF.

V and J are TRBV5-1 and TRBJ2-7, with D perhaps matching TRBD2 (6 bases). Germline loops: CDR1 SGHRS, CDR2 YFSETQ. Trimming pared 0 bases from V and 5 bases from J, leaving 12 bases between. This CDR3 is 14 amino acids long. The CDR3 is CASSLDLGRNEQYF. The CDR3 DNA follows: TGCGCCAGCAGCTTGGATCTAGGGAGGAACGAGCAGTACTTC.

The chain has TRBV29-1 and TRBJ2-3; unclear D gene. The V gene's germline CDR1 is SQVTM and CDR2 ANQGSEA. CDR3 length: 15 residues. Trimming removed 1 base from V and 6 bases from J, with 17 bases in between. CDR3 in DNA: TGCAGCGTTGAAGGAGGTGACGCCCACCTGGATACGCAGTATTTT. Protein product: CSVEGGDAHLDTQYF.

This clone was counted a single time. This chain uses TRBV6-5 with TRBJ1-1; D is undetermined. V lost 4 bases to trimming and J lost 4 bases, with 13 bases between them. The CDR3 totals 14 residues. CDR1 MNHEY and CDR2 SVGAGI come from the germline V gene. The DNA of the CDR3 is TGTGCCAGCAGTTCTTTGGAGGGAAGCACTGAAGCTTTCTTT. It specifies CASSSLEGSTEAFF.

This clone occurred once. The chain combines TRBV7-2 with TRBJ1-6; unclear D gene. V dropped 3 bases and J dropped 8 bases, with 8 bases sitting between them. Looked up from germline, CDR1 is SGHTA and CDR2 is FQGNSA. The CDR3 is made up of 13 amino acids. The CDR3 DNA sequence: TGTGCCAGCAGCTTTAGTTCGGATTCACCCCTCCACTTT. Protein: CASSFSSDSPLHF.

The V and J genes are TRBV9 and TRBJ2-3; 9 bases map to TRBD2. Germline V gives CDR1 SGDLS, CDR2 YYNGEE. The CDR3 totals 15 residues. J lost 10 bases, V lost 4 bases, and 13 bases had no gene match. The CDR3 bases are TGTGCCAGCAGCCTAGAGGTAGCGGGGGCTTTTGCGCAGTATTTT. This gives the protein CASSLEVAGAFAQYF.

The chain recombines TRBV4-2 with TRBJ2-7, with TRBD1 identical over 7 bases. CDR3 length equals 15 residues. The V gene end was trimmed by 4 bases and the J gene end by 5 bases; junction bases not matched to a gene: 11. CDR1 is LGHNA, CDR2 YNFKEQ, per germline. The CDR3 region has the DNA TGTGCCAGCAGCCTGGAACAGGGGAAGTTAAACGAGCAGTACTTC. Translated: CASSLEQGKLNEQYF.

The V and J genes are TRBV9 and TRBJ1-2; a weak D match, TRBD1 (5 bases). Trimming took 2 bases from V and 4 from J, leaving 15 bases between them. The CDR3 has 15 residues. CDR1 and CDR2 from the germline V gene are SGDLS and YYNGEE. As DNA, the CDR3 is TGTGCCAGCAGCGTGAACCCGAAGGGGAGCTATGGCTACACCTTC. This translates into CASSVNPKGSYGYTF.

V gene TRBV28 combines with J gene TRBJ2-1; tentative D call: TRBD1 (5 bases). V shed 3 bases and J shed 4 bases, with 10 bases lying between them. From germline, CDR1 is MDHEN and CDR2 SYDVKM. This CDR3 contains 14 residues. Here the CDR3 DNA reads TGTGCCAGCAGTTTCCGACAGAGGTACAATGAGCAGTTCTTC. Protein: CASSFRQRYNEQFF.